This T cell receptor beta chain was documented in a study of shared clonotypes between healthy human individuals. The study drew its donors from healthy HIV-negative adults without recent acute infections or vaccinations. CD4+ cells yielded CD45RA+ naive and CD45RA-negative memory subsets. Germline loops: CDR1 SGHRS, CDR2 YFSETQ. Trimming removed 0 bases at V and 6 bases at J, with 3 bases between. This CDR3 has 12 amino acids. Study-level points and caveats: On the whole, naive subsets had larger estimated richness than memory subsets had. Large sequencing depth failed to make sorted-subset sequencing complete, rarefaction showed.

For this clone: The target antigen is unknown.

The assay was immunoSEQ multiplex PCR, and TCRdb's table has in-frame clones only and misses some. Of 300,000 to 350,000 clones listed, around 79% are singletons. J is TRBJ2-2 and V is TRBV5-1; the D is unclear. This TCR was sampled from a young man in good health. The sample was memory CD4+ T cells sorted from blood. Subset in this sample: CD45RA-negative fraction. The CDR3 protein is CASSLGSGELFF. In nucleotides, the CDR3 is TGCGCCAGCAGCTTGGGGTCCGGGGAGCTGTTTTTT. Full variable domain (missing parts from reference TRBV5-1 and TRBJ2-2): KAGVTQTPRYLIKTRGQQVTLSCSPISGHRSVSWYQQTPGQGLQFLFEYFSETQRNKGNFPGRFSGRQFSNSRSEMNVSTLELGDSALYLCASSLGSGELFFGEGSRLTVL.